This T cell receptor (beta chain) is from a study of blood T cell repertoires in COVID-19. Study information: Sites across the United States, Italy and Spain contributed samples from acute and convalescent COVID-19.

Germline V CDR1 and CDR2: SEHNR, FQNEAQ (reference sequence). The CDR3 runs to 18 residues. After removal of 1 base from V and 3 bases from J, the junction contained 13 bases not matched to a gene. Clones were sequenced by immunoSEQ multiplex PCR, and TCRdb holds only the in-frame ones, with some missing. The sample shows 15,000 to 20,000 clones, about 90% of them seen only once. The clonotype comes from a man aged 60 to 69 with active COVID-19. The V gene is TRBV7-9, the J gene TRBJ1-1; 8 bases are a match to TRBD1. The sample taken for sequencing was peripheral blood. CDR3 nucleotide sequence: TGTGCCAGCAGCTTAGTAGGCAGGGGGCTTTACAAAGACACTGAAGCTTTCTTT. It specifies CASSLVGRGLYKDTEAFF.